Following are 31 T cell receptor beta chains from one sample sequenced in a study of vaccination and CD4 T cells after COVID-19. Treatment meaning: approximately 11-day PBMC culture with coronavirus spike peptide pools or control peptides (ViraFEST assay). No antigen is known for these receptors. The Oncomine TCR Beta short-read assay sequenced DNA from cultured CD4+ T cells. MiXCR, run by TCRdb on the PCR reads, gives a single entry per CDR3 protein. The repertoire holds tens of thousands of distinct CDR3 sequences, with 67% as singletons. This material consisted of CD4+ T cells from blood, cultured in vitro, taken after SARS-CoV-2 vaccination. The receptors here all came from a human donor who received a COVID-19 vaccine.

This clonotype was detected only a few times. The chain joins TRBV7-9 to TRBJ1-1; the match to TRBD1 covers 7 bases. Germline assignment: CDR1 SEHNR and CDR2 FQNEAQ (reference sequence). J lost 0 bases, V lost 3 bases, and 10 bases had no gene match. CDR3 length: 17 residues. The CDR3 DNA is TGTGCCAGCAGCTTCCCCAGGGGGGGAAGGGTGAACACTGAAGCTTTCTTT. Protein product: CASSFPRGGRVNTEAFF.

Of note for this clonotype: It is unclear where the CDR3 begins or ends on the DNA, so no DNA is shown, and the CDR3 is as TCRdb lists it. V gene TRBV7-5 combines with J gene TRBJ2-7; the table's D call, TRBD1, was not checked against the DNA. TRBV7-5 constitutes a pseudogene. The CDR3 is 20 amino acids long, termini counted. CDR3 in amino acids: CISVSEALEQEGAGAYEQYF.

This chain connects TRBV19 to TRBJ1-6; D may be TRBD1 (5 bases). Germline lookup yields CDR1 LNHDA and CDR2 SQIVND (reference sequence). The V and J ends lost 8 bases and 4 bases respectively, with 9 bases between them. The CDR3 loop spans 13 amino acids. CDR3 DNA sequence: TGTGCCAGTGCACGGGGGTATAATTCACCCCTCCACTTT. Its translation: CASARGYNSPLHF. The entire variable domain, with the rest obtained from reference TRBV19 and TRBJ1-6, is as follows: DGGITQSPKYLFRKEGQNVTLSCEQNLNHDAMYWYRQDPGQGLRLIYYSQIVNDFQKGDIAEGYSVSREKKESFPLTVTSAQKNPTAFYLCASARGYNSPLHFGNGTRLTVT.

The gene calls are TRBV24-1 and TRBJ1-5; the D is unclear. Germline values: CDR1 KGHDR, CDR2 SFDVKD. Trimming left V 0 bases short and J 7 bases short, with 9 bases between. CDR3 length: 14 amino acids. CDR3 sequence reads: CATSDLGKEQPQHF. The CDR3 DNA sequence: TGTGCCACCAGTGATTTGGGAAAAGAACAGCCCCAGCATTTT.

The genes are TRBV5-1 and TRBJ1-1, with 10 bases lining up with TRBD1. Trimming at V came to 3 bases and at J to 3 bases, leaving 2 bases not matched to a gene. The CDR3 loop spans 14 amino acids. Per the germline V gene, CDR1 is SGHRS and CDR2 is YFSETQ. The CDR3 DNA reads TGCGCCAGCAGCTGGGACAGGGGAGACACTGAAGCTTTCTTT. Translated, it gives CASSWDRGDTEAFF.

The J gene is TRBJ2-1, the V gene TRBV20-1; TRBD1 matches 8 bases. The trim removed 5 bases at V and 9 bases at J, leaving 9 bases unmatched. The CDR3 loop spans 13 amino acids. CDR1 is DFQATT, CDR2 SNEGSKA, per germline (reference sequence). The CDR3 DNA follows: TGCAGTGCTTTGGACAGGGTGGACGGTGAGCAGTTCTTC. This translates into CSALDRVDGEQFF.

Only a few counts were recorded for this clonotype. This chain joins TRBV12-3 or TRBV12-4 and TRBJ1-1; no reliable D call. Trimming removed 1 base at V and 2 bases at J, with 8 bases between. The CDR3 spans 14 residues. Here the CDR3 reads CASSLGVQNTEAFF. The CDR3 region has the DNA TGTGCCAGCAGTTTAGGGGTCCAAAACACTGAAGCTTTCTTT.

This clonotype occurred a few times. This sequence joins TRBV10-2 and TRBJ1-5; D is ambiguous. In germline, CDR1 is WSHSY, CDR2 SAAADI. This CDR3 spans 15 amino acids. The V and J ends lost 6 bases and 0 bases respectively, with 12 bases between them. CDR3 protein: CASRAQAYSNQPQHF. As DNA, the CDR3 is TGCGCCAGCAGGGCCCAGGCTTATAGCAATCAGCCCCAGCATTTT.

The rearrangement joins TRBV24-1 to TRBJ2-7; 8 bases agree with TRBD1. CDR3 length: 15 amino acids. Germline trimming cut 4 bases from V and 6 bases from J; bases unmatched to any gene: 10. Germline CDR1 and CDR2: KGHDR and SFDVKD. DNA of the CDR3: TGTGCCACCAGTGACTCGAGCAGGGGGCGGATCGAGCAGTACTTC. Translation: CATSDSSRGRIEQYF.

This chain links TRBV7-8 with TRBJ2-7, with D tentatively TRBD1 (5 bases). Germline CDR1 is SGHVS and CDR2 is FQNEAQ. This CDR3 comprises 15 residues. V was shortened by 2 bases and J by 3 bases, with 14 bases between the two germline ends. CDR3 in DNA: TGTGCCAGCAGCTTAATGCCAGGGCCAAGCTACGAGCAGTACTTC. Protein: CASSLMPGPSYEQYF.

The V and J genes are TRBV20-1 and TRBJ2-1, with 11 bases that match TRBD2. The germline gives CDR1 DFQATT, CDR2 SNEGSKA (reference sequence). V was clipped by 1 base and J by 6 bases; unmatched bases: 8. CDR3 size: 16 residues. The CDR3 is CSARAVAGGRVNEQFF. Written as DNA, the CDR3 is TGCAGTGCTAGAGCTGTAGCGGGGGGGAGGGTCAATGAGCAGTTCTTC.

The V gene is TRBV6-1, the J gene TRBJ1-6; D is undetermined. This CDR3 region has 15 residues. The germline CDR1 and CDR2 sequences are MNHNS and SASEGT. Trimming pared 5 bases from V and 10 bases from J, leaving 18 bases between. DNA of the CDR3: TGTGCCAGCAGTCGTTCTATTGGGCAAGAATCACCCCTCCACTTT. Amino acid sequence: CASSRSIGQESPLHF.

This clonotype was recorded once. The chain links TRBV7-2 to TRBJ2-5, with 10 positions matching TRBD2. Germline assignment: CDR1 SGHTA and CDR2 FQGNSA. Trimming removed 5 bases from V and 2 bases from J; junction bases left unmatched: 11. CDR3 length equals 17 residues. The CDR3 loop reads CASSKSGGAWVQETQYF. For the CDR3, the DNA is TGTGCCAGCAGCAAAAGCGGGGGGGCCTGGGTACAAGAGACCCAGTACTTC.

This clonotype appeared a few times. This rearrangement joins TRBV6-5 to TRBJ2-5; D unclear. Germline values: CDR1 MNHEY, CDR2 SVGAGI. V lost 4 bases to trimming and J lost 1 base, with 7 bases between them. The CDR3 has 13 amino acids. For the CDR3, the DNA is TGTGCCAGCAGTTTCCGGCCCCAAGAGACCCAGTACTTC. Translation gives CASSFRPQETQYF.

The chain has TRBV30 and TRBJ1-5; D not resolved. This CDR3 region has 11 residues. Germline assignment: CDR1 GTSNPN and CDR2 SVGIG (reference sequence). The V end was cut by 0 bases, the J end by 9 bases, with 6 bases between. Here the CDR3 reads CAWSVSGPQHF. The DNA for the CDR3 is TGTGCCTGGAGTGTATCTGGGCCCCAGCATTTT.

The chain has TRBV20-1 and TRBJ1-2; D gene uncertain. The V end lost 7 bases, the J end lost 4 bases, and 16 bases lay between the germline ends. The CDR3 consists of 13 residues. Germline V lookup: CDR1 DFQATT, CDR2 SNEGSKA (reference sequence). In nucleotides, the CDR3 is TGCAGTGTCCCCGACATGGAGAGCTATGGCTACACCTTC. It translates to CSVPDMESYGYTF.

CDR3 protein: CASSRTNEKLFF. Here the CDR3 DNA reads TGTGCCAGCAGCAGGACTAATGAAAAACTGTTTTTT. The chain employs TRBV7-9 and TRBJ1-4; D ambiguous. The CDR3 has 12 amino acids. Germline V CDR1 and CDR2: SEHNR, FQNEAQ (reference sequence). The V end was cut by 5 bases, the J end by 2 bases, with 3 bases between.

The rearrangement uses TRBV9 and TRBJ2-5; D uncertain. Trimming pared 4 bases from V and 10 bases from J, leaving 23 bases between. The CDR3 consists of 15 residues. Germline assignment: CDR1 SGDLS and CDR2 YYNGEE. CDR3 sequence: CASSLANRGAVYQYF. The DNA of the CDR3 is TGTGCCAGCAGCCTGGCTAATCGTGGCGCCGTTTACCAGTACTTC.

This clonotype was seen more than once but under ten times. The CDR3 here is CASSYLPSRQGAYEQYF. CDR3 DNA sequence: TGTGCCAGCAGTTACCTACCATCACGACAGGGCGCCTACGAGCAGTACTTC. The gene calls are TRBV6-5 and TRBJ2-7; TRBD1 aligns across 7 bases. Trimming cost V 2 bases and J 2 bases; bases outside gene matches: 12. The CDR3 spans 17 residues. The germline V gene encodes CDR1 MNHEY and CDR2 SVGAGI.

This clonotype was counted only a few times. J is TRBJ1-2 and V is TRBV19, with TRBD1 matching over 9 bases. The trim removed 8 bases at V and 2 bases at J, leaving 15 bases unmatched. Germline CDR1 and CDR2: LNHDA and SQIVND (reference sequence). The CDR3 runs to 17 residues. The CDR3 protein is CASEYGQGLTTNYGYTF. For the CDR3, the DNA is TGTGCCAGTGAATACGGACAGGGGCTTACGACAAACTATGGCTACACCTTC.

Only one count was recorded for this clonotype. The chain joins TRBV20-1 to TRBJ1-1; TRBD1 agrees at 8 bases. J was trimmed by 4 bases and V by 6 bases; bases with no gene match: 10. The CDR3 totals 14 residues. CDR1 and CDR2 from the germline V gene are DFQATT and SNEGSKA (reference sequence). CDR3 nucleotides: TGCAGTGCCCCGACGACAGGGGTGGGCACTGAAGCTTTCTTT. Its translation is CSAPTTGVGTEAFF.

This chain joins TRBV6-1 and TRBJ2-1, with D perhaps assigned TRBD1 or TRBD2 (6 bases each). The CDR3 is 16 amino acids. Germline CDR1 and CDR2: MNHNS and SASEGT. The V end lost 7 bases, the J end lost 4 bases, and 20 bases lay between the germline ends. The CDR3, as DNA: TGTGCCAGCATCCCCCGGGCTGGGGGGCCGTACAATGAGCAGTTCTTC. This codes for CASIPRAGGPYNEQFF.

The chain carries TRBV19 and TRBJ2-5; a weak D match, TRBD2 (6 bases). V lost 6 bases, J lost 1 base, and 15 bases lay in between. Germline lookup yields CDR1 LNHDA and CDR2 SQIVND (reference sequence). The CDR3 consists of 15 residues. CDR3 sequence reads: CASSSRGTGQETQYF. DNA of the CDR3: TGTGCCAGTAGCTCCCGCGGGACGGGCCAAGAGACCCAGTACTTC.

V usage is TRBV21-1 and J usage is TRBJ2-7; TRBD1 was called by the table and not checked on the DNA. TRBV21-1 has pseudogene status. This CDR3 region has 15 residues. CDR3 region: CASSARPSLRNEQYF. The CDR3 nucleotides read TGTGCCAGCAGCGCCCGTCCTTCCCTGAGGAACGAGCAGTACTTC.

The sample holds a few counts of this clonotype. The chain uses TRBV7-8 and TRBJ1-5, with TRBD1 as a possible D gene (5 bases). The CDR3 contains 15 residues. V was shortened by 5 bases and J by 3 bases, with 14 bases between the two germline ends. CDR1 and CDR2 (germline): SGHVS, FQNEAQ. CDR3 DNA sequence: TGTGCCAGCAGCCCCCAGGGAGGGGTCAATCAGCCCCAGCATTTT. It yields the protein CASSPQGGVNQPQHF.

This clonotype was found a few times. The chain joins TRBV6-1 to TRBJ1-2; 8 positions agree with TRBD1. This CDR3 is 15 amino acids long. CDR1 MNHNS and CDR2 SASEGT come from the germline V gene. The V gene end was trimmed by 6 bases and the J gene end by 4 bases; junction bases not matched to a gene: 10. The CDR3 nucleotides read TGTGCCAGCAGACCAACAGGGGGTCCTATCTATGGCTACACCTTC. It encodes CASRPTGGPIYGYTF.

This clonotype was seen a handful of times. The rearrangement uses TRBV6-5 and TRBJ1-5; D not resolved. Trimming cost V 2 bases and J 0 bases, with 20 bases left between them. Germline loops: CDR1 MNHEY, CDR2 SVGAGI. The CDR3 extends over 19 amino acids. The CDR3 sequence is CASSYKEYWDHYSNQPQHF. The CDR3, as DNA: TGTGCCAGCAGTTACAAGGAGTATTGGGATCACTATAGCAATCAGCCCCAGCATTTT.

This sequence joins TRBV20-1 and TRBJ2-3, with D possibly being TRBD2 (6 bases). CDR1 is DFQATT, CDR2 SNEGSKA, per germline (reference sequence). The CDR3 totals 14 residues. V was pared by 5 bases and J by 4 bases, with 16 bases between. The CDR3 region is CSASRGSGPDTQYF. The CDR3 region has the DNA TGCAGTGCTTCCCGGGGGAGCGGCCCAGATACGCAGTATTTT.

In DNA form, the CDR3 reads TGTGCCAGCAGCTTAGCCTCCTCCACAGATACGCAGTATTTT. Protein: CASSLASSTDTQYF. The gene calls are TRBV7-9 and TRBJ2-3, with no clear D. This CDR3 has 14 amino acids. Trimming shortened V by 0 bases and J by 2 bases, and 6 bases separated the two germline ends. Germline CDR1 and CDR2: SEHNR and FQNEAQ (reference sequence).

This clonotype has just a few counts. This sequence joins TRBV24-1 and TRBJ2-5; TRBD1 matches at 8 bases. The V gene's germline CDR1 is KGHDR and CDR2 SFDVKD. The CDR3 runs 13 residues. Trimming took 4 bases from V and 5 from J; bases not matched to a gene: 2. The CDR3 spells CATSDRGRETQYF. CDR3 DNA sequence: TGTGCCACCAGTGACAGGGGGCGGGAGACCCAGTACTTC.

This rearrangement joins TRBV24-1 to TRBJ1-1; 11 positions agree with TRBD1. The CDR3 length is 15 residues. Looked up from germline, CDR1 is KGHDR and CDR2 is SFDVKD. After removal of 2 bases from V and 3 bases from J, the junction contained 1 base not matched to a gene. The CDR3 region is CATSDSGQGDTEAFF. For the CDR3, the DNA is TGTGCCACCAGTGATTCGGGACAGGGGGACACTGAAGCTTTCTTT.